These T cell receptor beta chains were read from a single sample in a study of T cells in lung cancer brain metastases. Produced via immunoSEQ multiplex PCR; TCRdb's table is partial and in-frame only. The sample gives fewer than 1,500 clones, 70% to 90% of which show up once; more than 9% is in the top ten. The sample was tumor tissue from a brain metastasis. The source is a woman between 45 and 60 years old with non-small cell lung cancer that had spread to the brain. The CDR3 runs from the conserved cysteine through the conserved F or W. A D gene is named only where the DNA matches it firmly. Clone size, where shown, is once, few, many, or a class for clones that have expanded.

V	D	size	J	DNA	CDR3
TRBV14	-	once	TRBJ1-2	TGTGCCAGCAGTAACGGCGCGGCAGCTCGGGGCTACACCTTC	CASSNGAAARGYTF
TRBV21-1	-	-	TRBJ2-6	TGTGCCAGCAGCAAGGGGAGGGCAGGGACAAGCTCTGGGGCCAACGTCCTGACTTTC	CASSKGRAGTSSGANVLTF
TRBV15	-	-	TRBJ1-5	TGTGCCACCAGCAGAGAGTGGGGTAATCAGCCCCAGCATTTT	CATSREWGNQPQHF
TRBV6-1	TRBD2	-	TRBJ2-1	TGTGCCAGCAGTGAAGAGGGAGGGATCAATGAGCAGTTCTTC	CASSEEGGINEQFF
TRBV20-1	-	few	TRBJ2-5	TGCAGTGCTGACGACACGGAGACCCAGTACTTC	CSADDTETQYF
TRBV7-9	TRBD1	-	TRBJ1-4	TGTGCCAGCAGCCAACAGGGGGCTAATGAAAAACTGTTTTTT	CASSQQGANEKLFF
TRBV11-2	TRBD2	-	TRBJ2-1	TGTGCCAGCAGCTCCACTAGCGGGGTGGAGGTGCAGTTCTTC	CASSSTSGVEVQFF
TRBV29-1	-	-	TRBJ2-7	TGCAGCGTTTCTTCTGGCTCCTACGAGCAGTACTTC	CSVSSGSYEQYF
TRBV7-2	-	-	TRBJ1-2	TGTGCCAGCAGCTTAGGGCAGCTAGACTATGGCTACACCTTC	CASSLGQLDYGYTF
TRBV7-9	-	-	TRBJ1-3	TGTGCCAGCAGCTTAGCGGGAAACTCTGGAAACACCATATATTTT	CASSLAGNSGNTIYF
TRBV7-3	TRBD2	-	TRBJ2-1	TGTGCCAGCAGCTTGAAAGAAGCGGGAGACTCCTACAATGAGCAGTTCTTC	CASSLKEAGDSYNEQFF